This T cell receptor (beta chain) is drawn from a study of T-cell memory formation after mild COVID-19 (dated by TCRdb to about 2021). Study-wide context: TCR sequence clusters from the two donors were largely donor specific. In two donors, T-cell clones that expanded and contracted after mild COVID-19 were followed by sequencing TCRalpha and TCRbeta repertoires longitudinally. Two young, previously healthy adult volunteers, one female and one male, were included in the cohort.

Relative to germline, V is 3 bases shorter and J is 9 bases shorter, with 12 bases between their ends. CDR1 and CDR2, per the germline V gene (reference sequence), are SEHNR and FQNEAQ. Measured from the cysteine to the phenylalanine, the CDR3 is 13 residues long. The entry retains the CDR3 DNA only, 39 bases that are in frame from base 1. TCRdb shows the sequencer as Illumina NovaSeq 6000. TCRalpha and TCRbeta cDNA libraries were constructed by 5'RACE with constant-segment primers, with sample barcodes and unique molecular identifiers being introduced. Trizol reagent was used to extract RNA from every sample. The libraries were amplified in two PCR steps, and the second step added a second sample barcode and Illumina TruSeq adapters. The libraries were sequenced on an Illumina NovaSeq using 2 x 150 bp paired-end reads. The authors processed their data as follows. The reads were demultiplexed and collapsed into UMI-guided consensus sequences using migec v1.2.7. With mixcr v2.1.11, UMI consensuses were aligned to TRA and TRB V and J templates and assembled into clonotypes. Expanded or contracted clonotypes were those called significant by both edgeR and NoisET, with noise models trained on biological replicates. For edgeR calls, the cutoffs were a false discovery rate-adjusted p below 0.01 and a log2 fold-change threshold of 1. As an exploratory analysis of dynamics, max-normalized trajectories of the 1000 most abundant clonotypes were examined with PCA combined with hierarchical clustering. The CD4 or CD8 phenotype of responding clones was assigned using the separately sequenced CD4+ and CD8+ repertoires. The public reads were reprocessed in TCRdb via fastp at Q25 and MiXCR, keeping in-frame beta chains. Identical CDR3 protein sequences are pooled into one entry, listed with their most common genes and DNA. For this entry, the V and J calls and clone size follow TCRdb and not the study's own pipeline. Across this sample there are about 160,000 distinct CDR3 sequences, with about a third seen only once. The ten largest make up 12% of the sample.

This clonotype has just a few counts. This clone's antigen is unknown. No base quality values were provided; no much bigger clone lies one nucleotide off. Ficoll-Paque density gradient centrifugation was the method used to isolate PBMCs. Results the study describes overall, beyond this receptor: Contracting CD4+ clones turned up mainly in the CM and EM memory subsets, whereas EMRA was where CD8+ clones were enriched. The detection of some responding clones in pre-infection memory suggests that pre-existing cross-reactive memory T cells joined the SARS-CoV-2 response. Whether the second-wave clones peaking on day 37 were SARS-CoV-2 specific was not confirmed. The study covered only a couple of mild cases, and larger cohorts including severe cases with pre-infection samples were considered necessary. From day 15 to 85, contracting clones showed balanced CD4/CD8 phenotypes, whereas a second wave of clones that expanded from day 15 to 37 leaned towards CD4+.

The rearrangement combines TRBV7-9 with TRBJ2-1, with the D assignment possibly TRBD1 or TRBD2, given 5 matching bases for each. Sequenced input: PBMCs or a T cell subset sorted from them (not recorded which). The sequence derives from an adult woman who had mild COVID-19 (a few samples of this study predate the infection). The sample titles of this study are shuffled in the database, so cell type and time point are left out; the donor was told from shared clones. The nucleotide sequence is TGTGCCAGCAGCTTCGGCCAGGGAGTTGAGCAGTTCTTC. This codes for CASSFGQGVEQFF.